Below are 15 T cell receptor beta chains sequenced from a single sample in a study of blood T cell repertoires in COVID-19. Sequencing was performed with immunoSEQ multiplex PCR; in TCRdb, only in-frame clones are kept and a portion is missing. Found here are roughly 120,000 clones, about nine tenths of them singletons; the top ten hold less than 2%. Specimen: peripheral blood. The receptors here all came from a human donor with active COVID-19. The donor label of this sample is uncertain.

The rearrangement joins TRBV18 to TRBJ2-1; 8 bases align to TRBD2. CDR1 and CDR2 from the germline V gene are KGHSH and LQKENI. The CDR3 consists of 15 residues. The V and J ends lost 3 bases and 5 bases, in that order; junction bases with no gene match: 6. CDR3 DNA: TGTGCCAGCTCACCGGGACTAGGGGTTAACAATGAGCAGTTCTTC. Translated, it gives CASSPGLGVNNEQFF.

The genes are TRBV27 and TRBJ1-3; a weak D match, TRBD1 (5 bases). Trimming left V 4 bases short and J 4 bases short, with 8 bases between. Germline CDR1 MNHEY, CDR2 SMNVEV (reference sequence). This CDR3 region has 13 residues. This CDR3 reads CASSSGSGNTIYF. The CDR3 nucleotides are TGTGCCAGCAGTTCAGGGTCAGGAAACACCATATATTTT.

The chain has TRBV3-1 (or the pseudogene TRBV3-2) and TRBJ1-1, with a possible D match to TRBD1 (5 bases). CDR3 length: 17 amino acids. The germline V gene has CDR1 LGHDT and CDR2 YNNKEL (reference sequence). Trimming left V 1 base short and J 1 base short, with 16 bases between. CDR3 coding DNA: TGTGCCAGCAGCCAAGCCCGTCGGAACCAGGGGAACACTGAAGCTTTCTTT. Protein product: CASSQARRNQGNTEAFF.

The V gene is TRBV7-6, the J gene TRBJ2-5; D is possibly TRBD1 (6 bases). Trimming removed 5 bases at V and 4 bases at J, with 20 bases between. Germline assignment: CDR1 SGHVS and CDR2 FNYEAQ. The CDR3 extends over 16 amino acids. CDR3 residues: CASSLGTHTGLETQYF. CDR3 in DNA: TGTGCCAGCAGCCTAGGGACACACACAGGGCTAGAGACCCAGTACTTC.

CDR3 amino acids: CASTQGQGAPEQYF. The CDR3 DNA reads TGTGCCAGCACCCAAGGACAGGGGGCTCCCGAGCAGTACTTC. This chain joins TRBV5-6 and TRBJ2-7; 11 nucleotides line up with TRBD1. The trim removed 6 bases at V and 6 bases at J, leaving 8 bases unmatched. This CDR3 has 14 amino acids. CDR1 SGHDT and CDR2 YYEEEE come from the germline V gene.

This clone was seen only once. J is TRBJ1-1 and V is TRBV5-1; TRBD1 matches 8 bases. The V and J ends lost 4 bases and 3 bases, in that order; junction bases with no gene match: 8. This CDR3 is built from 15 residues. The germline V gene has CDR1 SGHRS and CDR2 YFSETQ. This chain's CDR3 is CASSPDRVGDTEAFF. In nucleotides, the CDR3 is TGCGCCAGCAGCCCGGACAGGGTGGGGGACACTGAAGCTTTCTTT.

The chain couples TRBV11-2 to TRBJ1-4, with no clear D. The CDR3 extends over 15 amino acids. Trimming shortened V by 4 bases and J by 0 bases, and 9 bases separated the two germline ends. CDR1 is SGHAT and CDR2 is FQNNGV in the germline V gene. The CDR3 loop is CASSSGFATNEKLFF. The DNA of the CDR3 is TGTGCCAGCAGCTCCGGGTTCGCAACTAATGAAAAACTGTTTTTT.

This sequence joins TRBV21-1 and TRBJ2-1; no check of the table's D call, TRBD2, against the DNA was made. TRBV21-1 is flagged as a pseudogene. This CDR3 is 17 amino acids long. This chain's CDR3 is CASSKVFSGGGYNEQFF. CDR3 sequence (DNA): TGTGCCAGCAGCAAAGTTTTTAGCGGGGGGGGATACAATGAGCAGTTCTTC.

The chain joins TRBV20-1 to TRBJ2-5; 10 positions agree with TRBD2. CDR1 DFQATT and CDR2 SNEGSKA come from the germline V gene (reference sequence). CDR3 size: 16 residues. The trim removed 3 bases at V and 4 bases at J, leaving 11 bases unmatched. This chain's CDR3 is CSASLSGGAVGETQYF. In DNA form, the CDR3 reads TGCAGTGCTAGTTTAAGCGGGGGGGCTGTGGGAGAGACCCAGTACTTC.

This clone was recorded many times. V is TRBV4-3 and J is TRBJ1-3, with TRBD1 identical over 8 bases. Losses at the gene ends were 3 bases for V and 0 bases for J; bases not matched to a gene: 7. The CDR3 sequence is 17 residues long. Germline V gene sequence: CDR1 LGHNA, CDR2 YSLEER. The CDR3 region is CASSHTGGAFSGNTIYF. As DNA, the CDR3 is TGCGCCAGCAGCCACACAGGGGGAGCTTTCTCTGGAAACACCATATATTTT.

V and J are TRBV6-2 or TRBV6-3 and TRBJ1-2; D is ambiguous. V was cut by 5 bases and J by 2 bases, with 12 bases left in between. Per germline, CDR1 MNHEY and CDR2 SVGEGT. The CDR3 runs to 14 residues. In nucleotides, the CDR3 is TGTGCCAGCAGTATATCTTTCCCCAACTATGGCTACACCTTC. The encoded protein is CASSISFPNYGYTF.

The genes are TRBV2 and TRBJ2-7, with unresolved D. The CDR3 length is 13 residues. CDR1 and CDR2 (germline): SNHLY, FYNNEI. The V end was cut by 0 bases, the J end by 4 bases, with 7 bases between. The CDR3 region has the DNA TGTGCCAGCAGTGAAGCCCTAATTTACGAGCAGTACTTC. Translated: CASSEALIYEQYF.

The DNA of the CDR3 is TGTGCCAGCAGACCCCAGGGCGCGAACACCGGGGAGCTGTTTTTT. It is translated as CASRPQGANTGELFF. V and J are TRBV4-2 and TRBJ2-2; D is perhaps TRBD1 (5 bases). CDR3 size: 15 residues. Germline lookup yields CDR1 LGHNA and CDR2 YNFKEQ. Trimming shortened V by 6 bases and J by 0 bases, and 11 bases separated the two germline ends.

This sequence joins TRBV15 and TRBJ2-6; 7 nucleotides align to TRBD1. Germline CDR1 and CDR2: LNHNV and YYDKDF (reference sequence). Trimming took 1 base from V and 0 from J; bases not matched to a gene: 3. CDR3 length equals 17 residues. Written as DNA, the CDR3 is TGTGCCACCAGCAGAGGGGGACAGCACTCTGGGGCCAACGTCCTGACTTTC. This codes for CATSRGGQHSGANVLTF.

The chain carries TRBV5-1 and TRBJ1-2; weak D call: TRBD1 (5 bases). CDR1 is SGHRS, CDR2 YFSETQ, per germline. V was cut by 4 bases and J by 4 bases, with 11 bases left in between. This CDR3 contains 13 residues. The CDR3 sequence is CASSPGVTYGYTF. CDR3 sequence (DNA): TGCGCCAGCAGCCCGGGGGTGACCTATGGCTACACCTTC.